This T cell receptor beta chain is from a study of T cell responses to AZD1222 COVID-19 vaccine. Study-level points and caveats: Vaccine-associated CD4 TCRs ranged over spike, dominating at 160-218 and 743-854. Repertoire sampling was restricted to post-peak T cell response timepoints. In a largely white British group with more females than males, clonal diversity was possibly underestimated. Nearly half of spike-specific TCRs reportedly target unmutated variant regions.

To note about this clone: Its antigen is currently unknown.

TCRdb's table, derived via immunoSEQ multiplex PCR, lists solely in-frame clones and lacks some. The table has fewer than 95,000 clones, around 93% seen once. Per germline, CDR1 LNHNV and CDR2 YYDKDF (reference sequence). The CDR3 loop spans 17 amino acids. V lost 5 bases and J lost 5, with 24 bases in between. This sequence originates from an adult who received the AZD1222 COVID-19 vaccine. The material was peripheral blood, obtained 28 days after the second AZD1222 dose. The V gene is TRBV15, the J gene TRBJ1-2; D remains ambiguous. The CDR3 region is CATSSPGAPLPEYGYTF. In nucleotides, the CDR3 is TGTGCCACCAGCTCCCCGGGTGCACCTCTGCCGGAGTATGGCTACACCTTC.